One sample yielded the 19 T cell receptor beta chains listed below, sequenced in a study of blood T cell repertoires in COVID-19 (dated by TCRdb to the early 2020s). The library was generated by the immunoSEQ multiplex PCR assay. As stored in TCRdb, this immuneACCESS dataset retains in-frame rearrangements with V and J assigned. A fraction of the clones does not appear; measured against another copy, unresolved V genes explain less than half of the discrepancy, and the remainder lacks a known reason. This sample has fewer than 90,000 clones in its table, and 88% of those were observed once. Together, the top ten hold around 6.6% of the sample. Sequencing used peripheral blood. These receptors all come from an older man with acute or convalescent COVID-19.

The V and J genes are TRBV7-2 and TRBJ2-1, with 8 bases aligning to TRBD1. Germline-derived CDR1 and CDR2 are SGHTA and FQGNSA. The V gene end was trimmed by 6 bases and the J gene end by 9 bases; junction bases not matched to a gene: 7. The CDR3 extends over 13 amino acids. The CDR3 protein is CASRVTQGGEQFF. The CDR3, as DNA: TGTGCCAGCAGGGTCACACAGGGGGGTGAGCAGTTCTTC.

The V gene is TRBV27, the J gene TRBJ2-6; 7 bases fit TRBD1. Germline V gene sequence: CDR1 MNHEY, CDR2 SMNVEV (reference sequence). The trim removed 1 base at V and 0 bases at J, leaving 6 bases unmatched. The CDR3 sequence is 18 residues long. The CDR3 protein is CASSLYRGLGSGANVLTF. The CDR3 nucleotides read TGTGCCAGCAGTTTATATAGGGGGCTCGGCTCTGGGGCCAACGTCCTGACTTTC.

The rearrangement joins TRBV28 to TRBJ1-2; D is unclear. Trimming took off 7 bases at V and 8 bases at J, with 14 bases between the two ends. This CDR3 comprises 12 residues. Per the germline V gene, CDR1 is MDHEN and CDR2 is SYDVKM. For the CDR3, the DNA is TGTGCCAGCAAGTCCCCTGGTAGCGGCTACACCTTC. As protein: CASKSPGSGYTF.

The chain has TRBV24-1 and TRBJ2-1, with 10 bases fitting TRBD1. The CDR3 is 17 amino acids. Germline assignment: CDR1 KGHDR and CDR2 SFDVKD. V lost 3 bases, J lost 4 bases, and 8 bases stayed unmatched. The CDR3: CATSDPTTGGSYNEQFF. Here the CDR3 DNA reads TGTGCCACCAGTGATCCCACGACAGGGGGCAGTTACAATGAGCAGTTCTTC.

This rearrangement joins TRBV2 to TRBJ2-3; D is possibly TRBD2 (5 bases). The CDR3 spans 13 residues. V dropped 7 bases and J dropped 2 bases, with 10 bases sitting between them. From germline, CDR1 is SNHLY and CDR2 FYNNEI. CDR3 loop: CASNADYTDTQYF. CDR3 coding DNA: TGTGCCAGCAATGCCGACTACACAGATACGCAGTATTTT.

This sequence joins TRBV14 and TRBJ1-6; D is unclear. Trimming stripped 5 bases from V and 7 bases from J, with 6 bases between. The CDR3 has 12 residues. Germline V gives CDR1 SGHDN, CDR2 FVKESK. The CDR3 bases are TGTGCCAGCAGCTACAGCAATTCACCCCTCCACTTT. As protein: CASSYSNSPLHF.

J is TRBJ1-6 and V is TRBV7-9; TRBD1 matches at 9 bases. Germline V gives CDR1 SEHNR, CDR2 FQNEAQ (reference sequence). V was clipped by 5 bases and J by 6 bases; unmatched bases: 5. The CDR3 loop spans 15 amino acids. CDR3 sequence reads: CASSLGQGVNSPLHF. CDR3 in DNA: TGTGCCAGCAGCCTGGGACAGGGAGTTAATTCACCCCTCCACTTT.

The chain combines TRBV9 with TRBJ2-3, with 9 bases that match TRBD2. Germline V gene sequence: CDR1 SGDLS, CDR2 YYNGEE. The CDR3 covers 16 residues. The V segment lost 4 bases and the J segment 2 bases; nucleotides outside the gene matches: 8. The CDR3 DNA follows: TGTGCCAGCAGCCGGATAGCGGGGGCCATCACAGATACGCAGTATTTT. Translating it yields CASSRIAGAITDTQYF.

The rearrangement uses TRBV12-3 or TRBV12-4 and TRBJ2-7; D gene unclear. Trimming cost V 3 bases and J 4 bases, with 10 bases left between them. The CDR3 runs 13 residues. The CDR3 DNA reads TGTGCCAGCAGTTTCGGAGCCAAGTACGAGCAGTACTTC. This sequence encodes CASSFGAKYEQYF.

The chain has TRBV6-6 and TRBJ2-1; TRBD2 matches 10 bases. The germline CDR1 and CDR2 sequences are MNHNY and SVGAGI (reference sequence). Unmatched junction bases numbered 7, after V lost 7 bases and J lost 10 bases. The CDR3 is 13 residues long. This CDR3 is CASIEGLAREQFF. The DNA of the CDR3 is TGTGCCAGCATTGAGGGACTAGCGAGGGAGCAGTTCTTC.

This chain connects TRBV28 to TRBJ2-2; 7 nucleotides agree with TRBD2. V lost 2 bases to trimming and J lost 6 bases; unmatched junction nucleotides: 12. From germline, CDR1 is MDHEN and CDR2 SYDVKM. This CDR3 is 17 amino acids long. The CDR3 is CASSLNPGGKAAGELFF. Here the CDR3 DNA reads TGTGCCAGCAGTTTAAACCCGGGGGGAAAAGCGGCCGGGGAGCTGTTTTTT.

The chain links TRBV12-3 or TRBV12-4 to TRBJ1-2; D possibly corresponds to TRBD1 (5 bases). V was cut by 5 bases and J by 7 bases, with 14 bases left in between. The CDR3 runs to 13 residues. CDR3 nucleotide sequence: TGTGCCAGCAGTGAACTCCCGGGGGGTGGCTACACCTTC. Translating gives CASSELPGGGYTF.

V gene TRBV19 combines with J gene TRBJ1-6, with 8 nucleotides matching TRBD1. From germline, CDR1 is LNHDA and CDR2 SQIVND (reference sequence). J was trimmed by 7 bases and V by 4 bases; bases with no gene match: 9. This CDR3 spans 16 amino acids. The CDR3 nucleotides are TGTGCCAGTAGTACGCTGGGACAGGCCAACAATTCACCCCTCCACTTT. Translation gives CASSTLGQANNSPLHF.

Of note for this clone: Other DNA sequences in the same sample also yield this CDR3. This rearrangement joins TRBV5-1 to TRBJ2-7; TRBD1 matches at 7 bases. Germline values: CDR1 SGHRS, CDR2 YFSETQ. The CDR3 is 14 amino acids. Unmatched junction bases numbered 4, after V lost 1 base and J lost 3 bases. CDR3 in amino acids: CASSLRTGRYEQYF. The CDR3 DNA follows: TGCGCCAGCAGCTTGCGGACAGGACGCTACGAGCAGTACTTC.

The chain employs TRBV15 and TRBJ2-3; D may be TRBD2 (6 bases). V was shortened by 5 bases and J by 1 base, with 13 bases between the two germline ends. This CDR3 is built from 15 residues. Looked up from germline, CDR1 is LNHNV and CDR2 is YYDKDF (reference sequence). The CDR3 loop is CATSGSWGGTDTQYF. The CDR3 DNA follows: TGTGCCACCAGCGGTTCTTGGGGGGGCACAGATACGCAGTATTTT.

The rearrangement links TRBV27 to TRBJ1-2, with D perhaps matching TRBD1 (6 bases). The CDR3 consists of 15 residues. Germline CDR1 and CDR2: MNHEY and SMNVEV (reference sequence). The ends were cut back, 6 bases at V and 1 base at J, with 15 bases in the middle. The CDR3 nucleotides are TGTGCCAGCAGGATACAGGGAAGCAATAACTATGGCTACACCTTC. As protein: CASRIQGSNNYGYTF.

This clone was detected only a few times. The chain uses TRBV28 and TRBJ1-5; D not certain. The CDR3 has 14 amino acids. Germline CDR1 is MDHEN and CDR2 is SYDVKM. The ends were cut back, 3 bases at V and 4 bases at J, with 10 bases in the middle. Written as DNA, the CDR3 is TGTGCCAGCAGTTTTAATCCTAATAATCAGCCCCAGCATTTT. Amino acids: CASSFNPNNQPQHF.

The genes are TRBV27 and TRBJ1-2; a weak D match, TRBD1 (5 bases). The CDR3 is 12 residues long. Trimming stripped 5 bases from V and 7 bases from J, with 11 bases between. Germline-derived CDR1 and CDR2 are MNHEY and SMNVEV (reference sequence). The CDR3 protein is CASSPGIGGYTF. The DNA of the CDR3 is TGTGCCAGCAGTCCAGGGATCGGTGGCTACACCTTC.

The V call is TRBV7-2, the J call TRBJ2-7; 7 bases agree with TRBD2. Germline lookup yields CDR1 SGHTA and CDR2 FQGNSA. The CDR3 totals 14 residues. The junction had 7 bases not matched to a gene; V was cut back by 3 bases and J by 5 bases. CDR3 sequence: CASSLAGRVDEQYF. CDR3 in DNA: TGTGCCAGCAGCTTGGCGGGGAGGGTCGACGAGCAGTACTTC.